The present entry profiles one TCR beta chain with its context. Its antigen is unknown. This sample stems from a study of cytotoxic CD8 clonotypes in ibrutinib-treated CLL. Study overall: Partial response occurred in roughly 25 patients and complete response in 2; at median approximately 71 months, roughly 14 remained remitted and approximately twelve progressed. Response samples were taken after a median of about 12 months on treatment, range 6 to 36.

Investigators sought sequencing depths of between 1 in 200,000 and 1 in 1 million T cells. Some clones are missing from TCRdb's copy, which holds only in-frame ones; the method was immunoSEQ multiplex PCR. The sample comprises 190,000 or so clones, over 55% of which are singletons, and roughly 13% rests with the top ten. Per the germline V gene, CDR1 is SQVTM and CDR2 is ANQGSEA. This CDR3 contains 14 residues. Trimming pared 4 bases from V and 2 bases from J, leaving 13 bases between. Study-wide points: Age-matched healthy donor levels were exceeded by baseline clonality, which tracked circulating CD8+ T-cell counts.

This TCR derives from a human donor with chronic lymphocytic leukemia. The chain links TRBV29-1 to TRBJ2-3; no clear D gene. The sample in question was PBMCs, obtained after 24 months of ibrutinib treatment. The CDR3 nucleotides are TGCAGCGTTGGGGTGGAACCCTACACAGATACGCAGTATTTT. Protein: CSVGVEPYTDTQYF.